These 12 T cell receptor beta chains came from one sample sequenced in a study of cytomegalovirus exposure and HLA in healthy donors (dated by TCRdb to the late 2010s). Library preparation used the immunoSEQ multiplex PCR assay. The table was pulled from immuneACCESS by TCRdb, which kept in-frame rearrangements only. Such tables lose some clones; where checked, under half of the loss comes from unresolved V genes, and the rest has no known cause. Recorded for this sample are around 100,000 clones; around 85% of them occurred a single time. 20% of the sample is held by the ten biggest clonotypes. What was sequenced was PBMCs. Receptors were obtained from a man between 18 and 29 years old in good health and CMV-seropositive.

The CDR3 bases are TGCGCCAGCAGTCTCGGAGCAGCGGGTCCCTACGAGCAGTACTTC. This gives the protein CASSLGAAGPYEQYF. The rearrangement uses TRBV5-1 and TRBJ2-7; weak D call: TRBD2 (6 bases). The germline V and J ends were trimmed by 5 bases and 2 bases, with 17 bases remaining between them. The CDR3 totals 15 residues. CDR1 SGHRS and CDR2 YFSETQ come from the germline V gene.

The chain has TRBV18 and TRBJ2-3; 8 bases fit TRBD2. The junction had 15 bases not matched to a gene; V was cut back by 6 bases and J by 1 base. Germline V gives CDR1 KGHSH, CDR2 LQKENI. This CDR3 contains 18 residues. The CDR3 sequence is CASSLKRELIVGTDTQYF. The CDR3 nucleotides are TGTGCCAGCTCCCTAAAGCGGGAGTTGATTGTGGGCACAGATACGCAGTATTTT.

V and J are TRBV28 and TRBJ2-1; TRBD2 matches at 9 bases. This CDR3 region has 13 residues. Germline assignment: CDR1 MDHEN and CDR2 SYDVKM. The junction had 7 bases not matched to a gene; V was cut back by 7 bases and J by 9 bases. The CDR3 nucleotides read TGTGCCAGCAAAATAGCGGGAGTTGGTGAGCAGTTCTTC. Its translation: CASKIAGVGEQFF.

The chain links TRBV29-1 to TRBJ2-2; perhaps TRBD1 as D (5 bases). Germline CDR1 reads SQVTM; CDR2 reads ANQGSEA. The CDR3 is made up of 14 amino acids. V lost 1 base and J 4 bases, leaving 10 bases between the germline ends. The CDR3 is CSVEVRAATGELFF. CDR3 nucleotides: TGCAGCGTTGAAGTCAGGGCGGCCACCGGGGAGCTGTTTTTT.

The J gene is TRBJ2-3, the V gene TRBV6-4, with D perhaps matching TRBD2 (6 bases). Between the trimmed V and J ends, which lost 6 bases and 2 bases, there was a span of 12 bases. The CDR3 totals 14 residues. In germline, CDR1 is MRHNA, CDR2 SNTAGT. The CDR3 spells CASSQGRHTDTQYF. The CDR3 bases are TGTGCCAGCAGCCAAGGGAGGCACACAGATACGCAGTATTTT.

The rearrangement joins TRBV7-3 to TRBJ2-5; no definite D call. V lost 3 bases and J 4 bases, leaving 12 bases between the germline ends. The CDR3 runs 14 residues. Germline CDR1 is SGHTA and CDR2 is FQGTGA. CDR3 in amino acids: CASSFAPTGETQYF. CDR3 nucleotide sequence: TGTGCCAGCAGCTTCGCTCCGACGGGAGAGACCCAGTACTTC.

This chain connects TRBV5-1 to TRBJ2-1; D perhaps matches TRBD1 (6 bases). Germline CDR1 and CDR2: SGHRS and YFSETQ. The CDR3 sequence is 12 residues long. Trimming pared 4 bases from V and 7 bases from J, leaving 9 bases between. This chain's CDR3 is CASSRGQNEQFF. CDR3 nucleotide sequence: TGCGCCAGCAGCCGCGGACAGAATGAGCAGTTCTTC.

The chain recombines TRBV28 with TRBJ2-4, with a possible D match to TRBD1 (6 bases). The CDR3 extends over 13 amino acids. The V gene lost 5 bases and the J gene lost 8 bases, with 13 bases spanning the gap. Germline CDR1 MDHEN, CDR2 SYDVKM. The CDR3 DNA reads TGTGCCAGCAGTCGAATCCACAGGGACATTCAGTACTTC. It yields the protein CASSRIHRDIQYF.

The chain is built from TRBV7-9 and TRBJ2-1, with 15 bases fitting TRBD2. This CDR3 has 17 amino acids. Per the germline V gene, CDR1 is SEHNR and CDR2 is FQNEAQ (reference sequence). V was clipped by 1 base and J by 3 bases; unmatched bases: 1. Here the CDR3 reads CASSLGGLAGGYNEQFF. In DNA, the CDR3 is TGTGCCAGCAGCTTAGGGGGACTAGCGGGGGGCTACAATGAGCAGTTCTTC.

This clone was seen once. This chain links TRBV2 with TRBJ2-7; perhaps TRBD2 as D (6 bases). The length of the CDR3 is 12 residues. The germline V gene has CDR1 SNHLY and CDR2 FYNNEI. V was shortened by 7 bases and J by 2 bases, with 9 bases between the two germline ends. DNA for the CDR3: TGTGCCAGCATCGGCGGGACCTACGAGCAGTACTTC. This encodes CASIGGTYEQYF.

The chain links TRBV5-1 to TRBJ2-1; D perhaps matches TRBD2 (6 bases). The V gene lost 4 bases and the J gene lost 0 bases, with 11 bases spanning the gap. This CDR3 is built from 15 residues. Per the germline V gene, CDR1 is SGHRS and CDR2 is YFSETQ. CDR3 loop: CASSRGLSSYNEQFF. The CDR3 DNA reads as TGCGCCAGCAGCCGGGGGTTGAGCTCCTACAATGAGCAGTTCTTC.

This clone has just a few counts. As DNA, the CDR3 is TGTGCCAGCAGTTTCCCAGGGGGAAACACCATATATTTT. Its protein product is CASSFPGGNTIYF. The V and J genes are TRBV28 and TRBJ1-3; possible D gene TRBD1, 5 bases. The V gene's germline CDR1 is MDHEN and CDR2 SYDVKM. V lost 3 bases, J lost 4 bases, and 7 bases lay in between. The CDR3 has 13 residues. The full variable domain, rest sourced from reference TRBV28 and TRBJ1-3, is DVKVTQSSRYLVKRTGEKVFLECVQDMDHENMFWYRQDPGLGLRLIYFSYDVKMKEKGDIPEGYSVSREKKERFSLILESASTNQTSMYLCASSFPGGNTIYFGEGSWLTVV.